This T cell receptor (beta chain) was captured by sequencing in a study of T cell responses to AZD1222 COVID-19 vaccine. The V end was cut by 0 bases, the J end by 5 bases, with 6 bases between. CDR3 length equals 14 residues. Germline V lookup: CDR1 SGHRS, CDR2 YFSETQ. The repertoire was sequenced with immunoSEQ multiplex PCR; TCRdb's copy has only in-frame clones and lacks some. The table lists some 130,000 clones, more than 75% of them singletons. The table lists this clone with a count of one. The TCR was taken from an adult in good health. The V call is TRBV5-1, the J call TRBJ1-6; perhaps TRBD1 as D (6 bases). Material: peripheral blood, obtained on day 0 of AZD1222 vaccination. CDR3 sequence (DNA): TGCGCCAGCAGCTTGGGACAGGATAATTCACCCCTCCACTTT. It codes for CASSLGQDNSPLHF.